One and the same sample provided the 16 T cell receptor beta chains below, sequenced in a study of blood T cells in healthy people across ages (dated by TCRdb to 2013 to 2016). Library preparation was by 5' RACE. These reads were obtained on an Illumina HiSeq 2500. A second roughly 7 to 12 cycle PCR used a sample-barcoded 5' primer and a J-beta primer mix. In TCRdb, the public reads were trimmed at Q25 with fastp and aligned with MiXCR, with productive beta chains retained. Rows matching on CDR3 protein sequence are summarized as one entry with the most common DNA and genes. The sample table records 600,000 to 650,000 distinct CDR3 sequences; roughly 50% of these occur just once. The ten most abundant clones make up roughly 34% of the sample. Sequencing was done on a sample of blood. The source of these receptors is a man aged 60-69 years in good health.

The chain combines TRBV5-1 with TRBJ2-7; 10 positions match TRBD2. The CDR3 covers 15 residues. The J segment lost 5 bases and the V segment lost 4 bases, leaving 9 bases of the junction unmatched. Germline V gene sequence: CDR1 SGHRS, CDR2 YFSETQ. CDR3 nucleotides: TGCGCCAGCAGCACGTTACTAGCGGGGAGGGACGAGCAGTACTTC. Translating it yields CASSTLLAGRDEQYF.

Of note for this clonotype: At one end the junction does not follow the germline gene, possibly because of a read error. The V call is TRBV27, the J call TRBJ2-5, with 7 bases that match TRBD1. The germline V gene encodes CDR1 MNHEY and CDR2 SMNVEV (reference sequence). The CDR3 totals 12 residues. CDR3 region: CASSSGTEAQYF. CDR3 DNA: TGCGCCAGCAGTTCTGGGACAGAGGCGCAGTACTTC.

The rearrangement links TRBV18 to TRBJ2-7; D might be TRBD1 or TRBD2, each matching 6 bases. The CDR3 extends over 15 amino acids. The germline gives CDR1 KGHSH, CDR2 LQKENI. V was cut by 2 bases and J by 0 bases, with 11 bases left in between. The CDR3 nucleotides read TGTGCCAGCTCACCAGCCGGGGGCAGCTCCTACGAGCAGTACTTC. This sequence encodes CASSPAGGSSYEQYF.

V and J are TRBV9 and TRBJ2-5, with TRBD2 identical over 9 bases. This CDR3 spans 18 amino acids. CDR1 and CDR2 from the germline V gene are SGDLS and YYNGEE. After removal of 6 bases from V and 5 bases from J, the junction contained 20 bases not matched to a gene. CDR3 sequence: CASNKNPSGTSLGETQYF. The CDR3 nucleotides are TGTGCCAGCAACAAAAATCCGTCAGGGACTAGCCTAGGGGAGACCCAGTACTTC. Based on the CDR3 plus reference TRBV9 and TRBJ2-5, the full variable domain is DSGVTQTPKHLITATGQRVTLRCSPRSGDLSVYWYQQSLDQGLQFLIQYYNGEERAKGNILERFSAQQFPDLHSELNLSSLELGDSALYFCASNKNPSGTSLGETQYFGPGTRLLVL.

The J gene is TRBJ1-2, the V gene TRBV27; 7 positions agree with TRBD1. In germline, CDR1 is MNHEY, CDR2 SMNVEV (reference sequence). This CDR3 comprises 16 residues. Losses at the gene ends were 5 bases for V and 2 bases for J; bases not matched to a gene: 11. This chain's CDR3 is CASSLNNPRGNYGYTF. In DNA, the CDR3 is TGTGCCAGCAGTCTGAACAACCCCAGGGGGAACTATGGCTACACCTTC.

The rearrangement links TRBV6-5 to TRBJ1-1; no definite D call. The CDR3 spans 13 residues. The V gene lost 3 bases and the J gene lost 4 bases, with 9 bases spanning the gap. The germline V gene has CDR1 MNHEY and CDR2 SVGAGI. The CDR3 protein is CASSYVTSTEAFF. The CDR3 DNA is TGTGCCAGCAGTTATGTGACAAGCACTGAAGCTTTCTTT.

The chain couples TRBV25-1 to TRBJ2-4, with 7 bases that match TRBD1. The J call could be wrong; TRBJ2-7 is a better fit for the DNA end. CDR3 length: 15 amino acids. Germline V gene lookup returns CDR1 MGHDK and CDR2 SYGVNS. The CDR3 reads CASSEYGDSAREQYF. CDR3 nucleotide sequence: TGTGCCAGCAGTGAATATGGGGACAGCGCCCGCGAGCAGTACTTC.

The chain recombines TRBV5-1 with TRBJ2-3, with D perhaps TRBD2 (6 bases). The germline gives CDR1 SGHRS, CDR2 YFSETQ. The CDR3 contains 15 residues. V was pared by 1 base and J by 4 bases, with 13 bases between. Here the CDR3 DNA reads TGCGCCAGCAGCTTGCAAGGAGGGGACGCAGATACGCAGTATTTT. It encodes CASSLQGGDADTQYF.

The rearrangement uses TRBV20-1 and TRBJ2-1; 7 positions agree with TRBD2. The V gene's germline CDR1 is DFQATT and CDR2 SNEGSKA (reference sequence). CDR3 size: 12 residues. This chain's CDR3 is CSTGGSYNEQFF. The CDR3 coding sequence is TGCAGCACGGGGGGCTCCTACAATGAGCAGTTCTTC.

The table lists this clonotype with a count of one. The gene calls are TRBV20-1 and TRBJ2-5; D may be TRBD2 (5 bases). Per the germline V gene, CDR1 is DFQATT and CDR2 is SNEGSKA (reference sequence). CDR3 length: 13 residues. V gave up 5 bases and J gave up 5 bases, with 15 bases separating them. CDR3 bases: TGCAGTGCTCCCCGACTCCTAGCCGAGACCCAGTACTTC. This sequence encodes CSAPRLLAETQYF.

This sequence joins TRBV6-5 and TRBJ1-2, with TRBD1 as a possible D gene (6 bases). Trimming stripped 2 bases from V and 5 bases from J, with 24 bases between. The CDR3 sequence is 18 residues long. Looked up from germline, CDR1 is MNHEY and CDR2 is SVGAGI. The CDR3 DNA follows: TGTGCCAGCAGTTACGAGGGATGGGACAAAACTTCAATTTATGGCTACACCTTC. Amino acids: CASSYEGWDKTSIYGYTF.

The CDR3 DNA reads as TGTGCTAGTGGTTTAGGGACAGGCGGGGGTGAGCAGTACTTC. The encoded protein is CASGLGTGGGEQYF. This chain links TRBV12-5 with TRBJ2-5; tentatively, D is TRBD1 (8 bases). Germline CDR1 LGHNT, CDR2 FRNRAP. The germline V and J ends were trimmed by 3 bases and 11 bases, with 19 bases remaining between them. The CDR3 has 14 amino acids.

This rearrangement joins TRBV7-2 to TRBJ1-1; 7 bases match TRBD1. This CDR3 has 15 residues. Germline assignment: CDR1 SGHTA and CDR2 FQGNSA. The V segment lost 3 bases and the J segment 1 base; nucleotides outside the gene matches: 5. The CDR3 nucleotides are TGTGCCAGCAGCTTCGGGACAGAGCCGAACACTGAAGCTTTCTTT. The encoded protein is CASSFGTEPNTEAFF. Filled out from reference TRBV7-2 and TRBJ1-1, the complete variable domain reads GAGVSQSPSNKVTEKGKDVELRCDPISGHTALYWYRQSLGQGLEFLIYFQGNSAPDKSGLPSDRFSAERTGGSVSTLTIQRTQQEDSAVYLCASSFGTEPNTEAFFGQGTRLTVV.

The genes are TRBV6-1 and TRBJ1-1; 7 positions agree with TRBD1. The CDR3 runs to 15 residues. Germline CDR1 is MNHNS and CDR2 is SASEGT. V dropped 5 bases and J dropped 11; count of bases not matched to a gene: 17. CDR3 coding DNA: TGTGCCAGCAGTCCAACGGTGGTCTACAGGGGATCGGCTTTCTTT. Translated: CASSPTVVYRGSAFF.

This clonotype has more than one count but fewer than ten. The chain joins TRBV12-3 or TRBV12-4 to TRBJ2-3; 15 bases match TRBD2. This CDR3 is 17 amino acids long. V gave up 6 bases and J gave up 4 bases; unmatched junction bases: 8. The CDR3: CASSGLAGGPAPDTQYF. The CDR3 region has the DNA TGTGCCAGCAGCGGACTAGCGGGGGGGCCGGCACCAGATACGCAGTATTTT.

The V call is TRBV7-8, the J call TRBJ2-1, with a tentative D call TRBD2 (7 bases). V was trimmed by 1 base and J by 9 bases, leaving 16 bases between them. The CDR3 extends over 15 amino acids. Germline V CDR1 and CDR2: SGHVS, FQNEAQ. Written as DNA, the CDR3 is TGTGCCAGCAGCTTAGTGCTGGGGGGGCCTAGTGAGCAGTTCTTC. This gives the protein CASSLVLGGPSEQFF.